Each of the 11 T cell receptor beta chains below was sequenced from the same sample in a study of blood T cells in healthy people across ages. A sample-barcoded 5' primer and a J-beta primer mix were used in a second PCR of roughly 7 to 12 cycles. Each CDR3 protein gets one entry after TCRdb re-called the 5' RACE reads with MiXCR. The sample lists roughly 1.9 million distinct CDR3 sequences, approximately 39% occurring once. The specimen was blood. These receptors all come from a human donor in good health.

This clonotype was seen a few times. The CDR3 DNA reads TGCAGTGCAACACATTCAACAAACTATGGCTACACCTTC. Translated, it gives CSATHSTNYGYTF. This chain joins TRBV20-1 and TRBJ1-2; D not certain. The V end was cut by 6 bases, the J end by 2 bases, with 13 bases between. This CDR3 region has 13 residues. The V gene's germline CDR1 is DFQATT and CDR2 SNEGSKA (reference sequence).

Comment on this clonotype: One end of the junction does not line up with germline, which may come from a read error. The genes are TRBV4-3 and TRBJ2-1; TRBD2 agrees at 9 bases. With the DNA end fitting TRBJ2-7 better, the J assignment may be wrong. Germline lookup yields CDR1 LGHNA and CDR2 YSLEER. The CDR3 is 17 amino acids. The CDR3 sequence is CASSHILSGGINNEQYF. The CDR3 DNA is TGCGCCAGTAGCCACATCCTCAGCGGGGGGATAAACAATGAGCAGTACTTC.

V usage is TRBV7-2 and J usage is TRBJ2-5, with D unresolved. V lost 1 base and J 2 bases, leaving 17 bases between the germline ends. Germline-derived CDR1 and CDR2 are SGHTA and FQGNSA. This CDR3 has 17 amino acids. This CDR3 reads CASSLVIGRNLQETQYF. CDR3 sequence (DNA): TGTGCCAGCAGCTTAGTGATCGGCCGGAACTTACAAGAGACCCAGTACTTC. The whole variable domain, filled in from reference TRBV7-2 and TRBJ2-5, reads GAGVSQSPSNKVTEKGKDVELRCDPISGHTALYWYRQSLGQGLEFLIYFQGNSAPDKSGLPSDRFSAERTGGSVSTLTIQRTQQEDSAVYLCASSLVIGRNLQETQYFGPGTRLLVL.

This clonotype was observed a few times. The chain joins TRBV6-2 or TRBV6-3 to TRBJ2-1; D is perhaps TRBD2 (7 bases). The end of the DNA is better explained by TRBJ2-7, so the J call may be wrong. The CDR3 totals 15 residues. In germline, CDR1 is MNHEY, CDR2 SVGEGT. As DNA, the CDR3 is TGTGCCAGCAATACCGATTGGGGGGGCGTCTACGAGCAGTACTTC. Its translation is CASNTDWGGVYEQYF.

V gene TRBV5-1 combines with J gene TRBJ2-5; a possible D gene is TRBD2 (5 bases). The CDR3 has 13 residues. Germline V gene data show CDR1 as SGHRS and CDR2 as YFSETQ. V lost 4 bases and J 5 bases, leaving 12 bases between the germline ends. The chain's CDR3 is CASSLQSGETQYF. The CDR3 DNA sequence: TGCGCCAGCAGCCTCCAATCGGGGGAGACCCAGTACTTC.

Concerning this clonotype itself: One end of the junction is discordant with germline, which a read error may explain. The chain has TRBV5-1 and TRBJ1-2; a weak D match, TRBD1 (5 bases). From germline, CDR1 is SGHRS and CDR2 YFSETQ. CDR3 length: 14 amino acids. The CDR3 spells CASSLGTGNYGHTF. The DNA for the CDR3 is TGCGCCAGCAGCCTCGGGACCGGAAACTATGGCCACACCTTC.

To note about this clonotype: One end of the junction varies from germline; a read error may be responsible. The chain is built from TRBV24-1 and TRBJ1-2; no clear D gene. This CDR3 comprises 12 residues. The germline gives CDR1 KGHDR, CDR2 SFDVKD. Here the CDR3 reads CATSDWGYGCTF. DNA for the CDR3: TGTGCCACCAGTGATTGGGGTTATGGCTGCACCTTC.

With regard to this clonotype: One end of the junction fails to match germline, which may point to a read error. The chain is built from TRBV7-2 and TRBJ2-5, with TRBD2 identical over 9 bases. CDR3 length: 17 residues. From germline, CDR1 is SGHTA and CDR2 FQGNSA. CDR3 DNA: TGTGCCAGCGGCTTAGGAGCGCGGGGGGGACCACAAGAGACCCAGTACTTC. Translating it yields CASGLGARGGPQETQYF. Combining the CDR3 with reference TRBV7-2 and TRBJ2-5 gives the whole variable domain GAGVSQSPSNKVTEKGKDVELRCDPISGHTALYWYRQSLGQGLEFLIYFQGNSAPDKSGLPSDRFSAERTGGSVSTLTIQRTQQEDSAVYLCASGLGARGGPQETQYFGPGTRLLVL.

The gene calls are TRBV9 and TRBJ1-6, with a weak D call TRBD1 (5 bases). This CDR3 comprises 15 residues. Germline loops: CDR1 SGDLS, CDR2 YYNGEE. With 4 bases removed from V and 8 bases from J, the gap between germline ends came to 16 bases. CDR3 residues: CASSLEGRRDSPLHF. DNA of the CDR3: TGTGCCAGCAGCCTAGAGGGGAGAAGGGATTCACCCCTCCACTTT.

V gene TRBV10-3 combines with J gene TRBJ1-2; 10 bases fit TRBD1. Germline lookup yields CDR1 ENHRY and CDR2 SYGVKD. Trimming at V came to 7 bases and at J to 2 bases, leaving 10 bases not matched to a gene. The CDR3 sequence is 16 residues long. CDR3: CAITGSQGQGNYGYTF. The CDR3 DNA follows: TGTGCCATCACCGGATCGCAGGGACAGGGGAACTATGGCTACACCTTC.

The chain recombines TRBV20-1 with TRBJ1-2, with D uncertain. V lost 3 bases and J 4 bases, leaving 12 bases between the germline ends. CDR1 and CDR2 from the germline V gene are DFQATT and SNEGSKA (reference sequence). CDR3 length equals 13 residues. The CDR3 DNA reads as TGCAGTGCTAGTCCGGGTTGGGGCTATGGCTACACCTTC. This translates into CSASPGWGYGYTF.